Below are 7 T cell receptor beta chains sequenced from a single sample in a study of T-cell reconstitution after alpha-beta-depleted transplantation in children. It was with unique molecular identifiers that the TCRbeta library was prepared. MiXCR, run by TCRdb on the PCR reads, gives a single entry per CDR3 protein. The sample records 500,000 or so distinct CDR3 sequences, approximately 29% being singletons. Sequenced material: PBMCs from the stem cell graft donor, taken from the stem cell graft. These receptors were obtained from a human donor who donated a stem cell graft to a child with aplastic anemia.

V gene TRBV7-3 combines with J gene TRBJ2-3; a weak D match, TRBD2 (6 bases). Germline CDR1 and CDR2: SGHTA and FQGTGA. The CDR3 runs to 13 residues. With 5 bases removed from V and 4 bases from J, the gap between germline ends came to 10 bases. The CDR3 region has the DNA TGTGCCAGCAGCAGAGGGACTGCAGATACGCAGTATTTT. Translating gives CASSRGTADTQYF.

CDR3 protein: CSGGLRYTF. The DNA of the CDR3 is TGCAGTGGAGGACTGCGCTACACCTTC. The chain carries TRBV20-1 and TRBJ1-2; the D is unclear. CDR3 length: 9 amino acids. V lost 7 bases and J 9 bases, leaving 9 bases between the germline ends. Germline-derived CDR1 and CDR2 are DFQATT and SNEGSKA (reference sequence).

This chain uses TRBV7-2 with TRBJ2-3; maybe TRBD2 (5 bases). The V end lost 5 bases, the J end lost 1 base, and 13 bases lay between the germline ends. Germline V gene lookup returns CDR1 SGHTA and CDR2 FQGNSA. The CDR3 is 15 amino acids. The CDR3 region is CASSPTRAGTDTQYF. In nucleotides, the CDR3 is TGTGCCAGCAGCCCGACGAGGGCGGGCACAGATACGCAGTATTTT.

CDR3 loop: CSATSGMADTQYF. DNA of the CDR3: TGCAGTGCCACTAGCGGGATGGCAGATACGCAGTATTTT. The J gene is TRBJ2-3, the V gene TRBV20-1; 10 nucleotides align to TRBD2. Trimming at V came to 6 bases and at J to 4 bases, leaving 4 bases not matched to a gene. This CDR3 is built from 13 residues. Germline loops: CDR1 DFQATT, CDR2 SNEGSKA (reference sequence).

The chain carries TRBV12-3 or TRBV12-4 and TRBJ1-2; possibly TRBD1 for D (6 bases). Trimming took off 3 bases at V and 8 bases at J, with 13 bases between the two ends. CDR3 length equals 13 residues. DNA of the CDR3: TGTGCCAGCAGTTTGGGAACAGGGAAAGGCTACACCTTC. Translation gives CASSLGTGKGYTF.

The chain links TRBV30 to TRBJ1-2; D is undetermined. The CDR3 loop spans 12 amino acids. Deletions cut 2 bases from V and 5 bases from J, with 9 bases between. In germline, CDR1 is GTSNPN, CDR2 SVGIG (reference sequence). The CDR3 region has the DNA TGTGCCTGGAGTTGGAGCTCGTATGGCTACACCTTC. It yields the protein CAWSWSSYGYTF.

V and J are TRBV6-2 or TRBV6-3 and TRBJ1-5, with D unclear. The V end lost 2 bases, the J end lost 6 bases, and 11 bases lay between the germline ends. This CDR3 contains 14 residues. Germline V gene lookup returns CDR1 MNHEY and CDR2 SVGEGT. CDR3 DNA sequence: TGTGCCAGCAGTTACGATCTTACGGCTCAGCCCCAGCATTTT. It translates to CASSYDLTAQPQHF.